The 3 T cell receptor beta chains presented below share a single source sample, sequenced in a study of identical twins listed by TCRdb under 2016. The method behind the library was 5' RACE. Data came from an Illumina HiSeq 2000. TCRdb reran the public reads through fastp at Q25 and MiXCR, keeping productive beta chains. Identical CDR3 protein sequences are pooled into one entry, listed with their most common genes and DNA. The sample table contains just over 500,000 distinct CDR3 sequences; only one count was recorded for less than 25% of them. The leading ten clones occupy roughly 0.9% of the sample. These data are also associated with another study on T cells expressing NK-cell markers.

The sequencing input was CD4+ T cells sorted from blood. The receptors shown here come from a woman aged 18-30 years in good health.

This clonotype turned up a few times. The rearrangement joins TRBV20-1 to TRBJ1-4, with a possible D match to TRBD1 (5 bases). V was pared by 8 bases and J by 3 bases, with 13 bases between. The CDR3 sequence is 13 residues long. CDR1 and CDR2 from the germline V gene are DFQATT and SNEGSKA (reference sequence). The CDR3 DNA sequence: TGCAGTCCCACTCGGACATCTAATGAAAAACTGTTTTTT. Translation: CSPTRTSNEKLFF.

This clonotype was seen a handful of times. The chain links TRBV12-3 or TRBV12-4 to TRBJ2-3; D not resolved. This CDR3 has 12 amino acids. V was shortened by 4 bases and J by 5 bases, with 7 bases between the two germline ends. CDR3: CASSSLIDTQYF. In DNA, the CDR3 is TGTGCCAGCAGTTCTCTTATAGATACGCAGTATTTT.

This chain joins TRBV5-6 and TRBJ2-5, with 7 bases fitting TRBD2. The CDR3 spans 14 residues. Germline CDR1 reads SGHDT; CDR2 reads YYEEEE. With V trimmed by 0 bases and J by 4 bases, 3 bases remained unmatched. The CDR3 reads CASSLELAIETQYF. CDR3 sequence (DNA): TGTGCCAGCAGCTTGGAACTAGCGATAGAGACCCAGTACTTC.